This T cell receptor beta chain is from a study of T cells after yellow fever vaccination (dated by TCRdb to 2018 to 2020). Study-level background: Libraries from fractions with low cell numbers were prepared with the SMART-Seq v4 Ultra Low Input RNA kit. To follow T-cell clones before and after primary and booster YFV17D yellow fever vaccination, bulk TCR alpha and beta repertoires were sequenced over time. Two healthy male donors made up the cohort, one aged 18 to 30 years and the other aged 30 to 40 years. Blood was collected at multiple timepoints before and after primary and secondary immunization, and bulk PBMC replicates and cell subsets were isolated.

Reads for this sample came from an Illumina NovaSeq 6000. TCR cDNA was synthesized by 5'RACE template switching, which introduced a universal primer site and unique molecular identifiers. Priming of cDNA synthesis was performed from both the TCR alpha and TCR beta constant segments. Two PCR steps were used to amplify libraries, with sample barcodes and sequencing adapters being added in the second step. Sequencing of libraries was done on Illumina HiSeq 2500 (2x100 bp) or NovaSeq (2x150 bp). In the original analysis: MIGEC was used to demultiplex reads and collapse the reads into UMI consensus sequences, and MiXCR was used for V(D)J alignment. Using edgeR on replicate PBMC samples, clonotypes were called vaccine-responding if FDR was below 0.01 and the log2 fold change was above 5 up to day 15. Bulk clonotypes were assigned CD4 or CD8 identity according to which sequenced CD4 or CD8 repertoire held them at higher abundance. Using fastp trimming at Q25 and MiXCR clonotype assembly, TCRdb reanalyzed the public sequencing data and kept in-frame beta chains. Every CDR3 protein is listed once, alongside the most common genes and DNA of its rows. The V and J calls shown here were made by TCRdb, not taken from the authors' results. The sample table contains 250,000 to 300,000 distinct CDR3 sequences; only one count was recorded for roughly 5.6% of them. Of the sample, roughly 3.3% falls within the top ten clones.

The treatment or condition tag for this specimen amounts to: live attenuated yellow fever vaccine strain. A standard Ficoll-Paque protocol was used to isolate PBMCs from peripheral blood. CD4 and CD8 T-cell fractions were isolated with Dynabeads CD4 and CD8 positive selection kits. TriZol was used to extract RNA from bulk PBMCs, CD4 and CD8 fractions, and dextramer-positive and dextramer-negative fractions. With regard to this clonotype: It has no known antigen specificity. There are no base qualities to consult, and no much larger clone falls within one base.

The paper's findings and limits, for the study overall: The secondary T-cell response was weaker than the primary response but faster, peaking on day 5 instead of day 15. Only a couple of donors were included in the study, so the extent to which the findings can be generalized is limited. A small share of clonotypes occurred in both CD4 and CD8 compartments, likely arising from convergent recombination. Most clones expanded after primary vaccination (roughly 96% of CD4 and approximately 90% of CD8) were re-detected after the booster, suggesting that broad memory maintenance occurred. FACS-sorted repertoires could contain abundant contaminating clonotypes from the bulk population, so computational filtering was required.

The germline V gene supplies CDR1 SGDLS and CDR2 YYNGEE. V is cut back by 0 bases and J by 3 bases, with 4 bases in the junction unmatched. Counted from cysteine to phenylalanine, this CDR3 has 16 amino acids. Only the CDR3 DNA is retained, 48 bases long and in frame from the first base. Material: CD4+ T cells sorted from PBMCs, obtained on the day of the yellow fever booster vaccination. This chain joins TRBV9 to TRBJ2-3; 10 bases in between match TRBD2. This TCR was recovered from a man younger than 30 who received the YFV17D yellow fever vaccine. The CDR3: CASSVAASGGTDTQYF. The bases read TGTGCCAGCAGCGTAGCTGCTAGCGGGGGTACAGATACGCAGTATTTT. Here the CDR3 is joined to the reference TRBV9 and TRBJ2-3 genes, and the full variable domain is: DSGVTQTPKHLITATGQRVTLRCSPRSGDLSVYWYQQSLDQGLQFLIQYYNGEERAKGNILERFSAQQFPDLHSELNLSSLELGDSALYFCASSVAASGGTDTQYFGPGTRLTVL.